Reported below is one TCR beta chain. Its antigen is not identified. The data stem from a study of shared clonotypes between healthy human individuals. Study outcomes and limitations: The low donor count limited represented genetic and exposure-history diversity.

The authors loaded 200 ng DNA, approximately 30,000 T cell genomes, into sorted-subset replicate PCRs. Per the study methods: ImmunoSEQ output held junction-only sequences without quality scores, so filtering differed. Assay used: immunoSEQ multiplex PCR; TCRdb lists only in-frame clones, some missing. V and J calls and clone size are given by that table; D and trimming were obtained from the DNA. The sample lists about 870,000 clones, almost 95% occurring once. Germline loops: CDR1 SGDLS, CDR2 YYNGEE. CDR3 length equals 18 residues. The ends were cut back, 4 bases at V and 0 bases at J, with 17 bases in the middle. In the naive CD8 group, cells lacked CD45RO and were positively selected for CCR7, so terminally differentiated effector memory CD45RA+ cells were left out.

This TCR derives from a young man in good health. Sequencing was done on a sample of naive CD8+ T cells sorted from blood. V usage is TRBV9 and J usage is TRBJ2-6; perhaps TRBD2 as D (6 bases). The CDR3 DNA sequence: TGTGCCAGCAGCTGGAGGGGCACCACCGGCTCTGGGGCCAACGTCCTGACTTTC. Protein sequence: CASSWRGTTGSGANVLTF.